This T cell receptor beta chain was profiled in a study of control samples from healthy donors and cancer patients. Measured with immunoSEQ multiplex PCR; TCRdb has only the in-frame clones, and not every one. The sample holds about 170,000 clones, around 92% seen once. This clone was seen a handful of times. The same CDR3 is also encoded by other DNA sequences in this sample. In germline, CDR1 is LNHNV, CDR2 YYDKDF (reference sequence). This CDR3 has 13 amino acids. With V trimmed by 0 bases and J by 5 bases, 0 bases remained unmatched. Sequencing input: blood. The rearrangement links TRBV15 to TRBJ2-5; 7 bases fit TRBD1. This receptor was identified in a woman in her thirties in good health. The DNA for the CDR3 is TGTGCCACCAGCAGAGACAGGGGGGAGACCCAGTACTTC. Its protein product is CATSRDRGETQYF.